The 17 T cell receptor beta chains below all came from one sample that was sequenced in a study of T cell responses to AZD1222 COVID-19 vaccine (dated by TCRdb to the early 2020s). This specimen's time point label, interpreted: baseline before first vaccination. Receptors were amplified or captured by the immunoSEQ multiplex PCR assay. This is the immuneACCESS table as TCRdb keeps it, with only in-frame sequences that have V and J called. A part of the clones is gone; compared with another copy, unresolved V genes explain less than half, and the rest is unexplained. The sample includes around 83,000 clones, with over 75% observed a single time. The top ten clonotypes cover under 25% of the sample. The sample in question was peripheral blood, obtained on day 0 of AZD1222 vaccination. The receptors originated from an adult in good health.

This sequence joins TRBV18 and TRBJ2-1; TRBD2 might be the D (5 bases). V was pared by 8 bases and J by 0 bases, with 17 bases between. This CDR3 is built from 16 residues. The germline V gene has CDR1 KGHSH and CDR2 LQKENI. The CDR3 spells CASTGLERSSYNEQFF. The CDR3 nucleotides are TGTGCCAGCACCGGCCTCGAGCGGAGCTCCTACAATGAGCAGTTCTTC. The whole variable domain, filled in from reference TRBV18 and TRBJ2-1, reads NAGVMQNPRHLVRRRGQEARLRCSPMKGHSHVYWYRQLPEEGLKFMVYLQKENIIDESGMPKERFSAEFPKEGPSILRIQQVVRGDSAAYFCASTGLERSSYNEQFFGPGTRLTVL.

V usage is TRBV24-1 and J usage is TRBJ1-3; D gene ambiguous. Germline CDR1 and CDR2: KGHDR and SFDVKD. The CDR3 has 15 residues. V dropped 6 bases and J dropped 2 bases, with 13 bases sitting between them. CDR3 bases: TGTGCCACCAGTTCTGGGAACCTCCCTGGAAACACCATATATTTT. Its translation is CATSSGNLPGNTIYF.

The V call is TRBV18, the J call TRBJ2-5; possible D gene TRBD1, 5 bases. V lost 4 bases to trimming and J lost 7 bases, with 7 bases between them. Germline V gene sequence: CDR1 KGHSH, CDR2 LQKENI. There are 11 residues in the CDR3. CDR3 nucleotide sequence: TGTGCCAGCTCACTGCAGGGGACCCAGTACTTC. Translated: CASSLQGTQYF. Supplemented by reference TRBV18 and TRBJ2-5, the full variable domain reads NAGVMQNPRHLVRRRGQEARLRCSPMKGHSHVYWYRQLPEEGLKFMVYLQKENIIDESGMPKERFSAEFPKEGPSILRIQQVVRGDSAAYFCASSLQGTQYFGPGTRLLVL.

A few counts support this clone. This chain joins TRBV5-5 and TRBJ2-3, with unresolved D. The CDR3 extends over 14 amino acids. Trimming left V 2 bases short and J 1 base short, with 8 bases between. The V gene's germline CDR1 is SGHKS and CDR2 YYEKEE (reference sequence). The CDR3 DNA reads as TGTGCCAGCAGCTTCGGCCAGGGCACAGATACGCAGTATTTT. Translation gives CASSFGQGTDTQYF.

The CDR3 reads CASSSGSTRYEQYF. CDR3 in DNA: TGTGCCAGCAGTAGCGGGAGTACTCGGTACGAGCAGTACTTC. The V call is TRBV5-6, the J call TRBJ2-7; TRBD2 matches 9 bases. The CDR3 contains 14 residues. J gave up 4 bases and V 5 bases, and 7 bases lay outside the gene matches. CDR1 SGHDT and CDR2 YYEEEE come from the germline V gene.

V usage is TRBV7-2 and J usage is TRBJ2-1; either TRBD1 or TRBD2 may supply D (5 bases each). CDR1 is SGHTA, CDR2 FQGNSA, per germline. This CDR3 comprises 12 residues. The V and J ends lost 5 bases and 12 bases respectively, with 14 bases between them. CDR3 nucleotides: TGTGCCAGCAGCCTGGGGCTAGCAGTGCAGTTCTTC. It encodes CASSLGLAVQFF.

This clone has more than one count but fewer than ten. The V call is TRBV29-1, the J call TRBJ1-1; 7 nucleotides line up with TRBD1. Germline assignment: CDR1 SQVTM and CDR2 ANQGSEA. Unmatched junction bases numbered 9, after V lost 1 base and J lost 4 bases. The length of the CDR3 is 15 residues. The CDR3 DNA reads as TGCAGCGTTGAAGGGTTACAGGGGCGGGTCACTGAAGCTTTCTTT. It translates to CSVEGLQGRVTEAFF.

About this clone itself: This CDR3 is also generated by other DNA sequences in the sample. The chain couples TRBV5-1 to TRBJ2-5; TRBD2 aligns across 10 bases. CDR1 and CDR2 (germline): SGHRS, YFSETQ. The CDR3 sequence is 16 residues long. Unmatched junction bases numbered 3, after V lost 0 bases and J lost 1 base. CDR3 bases: TGCGCCAGCAGCTTGGGAATAGCGGGGGGCCAAGAGACCCAGTACTTC. Protein: CASSLGIAGGQETQYF.

The chain joins TRBV10-3 to TRBJ1-4; D may be TRBD1 (6 bases). Germline CDR1 ENHRY, CDR2 SYGVKD. Trimming shortened V by 6 bases and J by 6 bases, and 11 bases separated the two germline ends. This CDR3 is built from 13 residues. CDR3 protein: CAIRGGADEKLFF. CDR3 nucleotides: TGTGCCATCAGGGGGGGGGCTGATGAAAAACTGTTTTTT.

In its sample, this clone was seen a few times. CDR3 protein: CASTYGVQPQHF. The CDR3 nucleotides read TGTGCCAGCACCTACGGGGTTCAGCCCCAGCATTTT. The chain is built from TRBV6-1 and TRBJ1-5; D remains ambiguous. CDR1 is MNHNS, CDR2 SASEGT, per germline. The CDR3 totals 12 residues. The germline V and J ends were trimmed by 7 bases and 6 bases, with 10 bases remaining between them.

Of note for this clone: The same CDR3 is also encoded by other DNA sequences in this sample. The V gene is TRBV10-3, the J gene TRBJ2-5, with 9 nucleotides matching TRBD1. The CDR3 contains 14 residues. CDR1 and CDR2 (germline): ENHRY, SYGVKD. V shed 2 bases, J shed 2 bases, and the junction held 0 bases outside the gene matches. CDR3 DNA: TGTGCCATCAGTGAGGGGACAGGGCAAGAGACCCAGTACTTC. Translated, it gives CAISEGTGQETQYF.

The chain has TRBV6-5 and TRBJ2-5, with TRBD2 matching 7 bases. Germline loops: CDR1 MNHEY, CDR2 SVGAGI. The CDR3 is 14 residues long. V dropped 2 bases and J dropped 5; count of bases not matched to a gene: 5. The CDR3 spells CASSYDGRVETQYF. CDR3 coding DNA: TGTGCCAGCAGTTACGATGGGAGGGTGGAGACCCAGTACTTC.

This clone has only a few counts. The chain is built from TRBV28 and TRBJ1-2; unclear D gene. V gave up 1 base and J gave up 13 bases, with 13 bases separating them. The CDR3 consists of 12 residues. Germline V gene data show CDR1 as MDHEN and CDR2 as SYDVKM. CDR3 DNA: TGTGCCAGCAGTTTATACCAATGGGCCCCCACCTTC. This translates into CASSLYQWAPTF.

The rearrangement links TRBV18 to TRBJ2-1; D uncertain. Trimming took off 0 bases at V and 1 base at J, with 10 bases between the two ends. CDR1 is KGHSH and CDR2 is LQKENI in the germline V gene. This CDR3 has 16 residues. CDR3 coding DNA: TGTGCCAGCTCACCACCGGCTAGTTGGTCCTACAATGAGCAGTTCTTC. Translated: CASSPPASWSYNEQFF.

The rearrangement joins TRBV5-4 to TRBJ1-3; TRBD1 might be the D (5 bases). V dropped 2 bases and J dropped 0 bases, with 9 bases sitting between them. This CDR3 has 15 residues. Looked up from germline, CDR1 is SGHNT and CDR2 is YYREEE (reference sequence). In nucleotides, the CDR3 is TGTGCCAGCAGCTTCCAAGGGGCCTCTGGAAACACCATATATTTT. As protein: CASSFQGASGNTIYF.

The count of this clone is one. This sequence joins TRBV28 and TRBJ2-1; TRBD2 agrees at 10 bases. The CDR3 is made up of 19 amino acids. After removal of 3 bases from V and 0 bases from J, the junction contained 11 bases not matched to a gene. The V gene's germline CDR1 is MDHEN and CDR2 SYDVKM. This CDR3 is CASSFSSRLAGSSYNEQFF. The CDR3 bases are TGTGCCAGCAGTTTTTCTTCCAGACTAGCGGGTAGCTCCTACAATGAGCAGTTCTTC.

The chain has TRBV7-2 and TRBJ2-3; 12 nucleotides agree with TRBD2. This CDR3 has 16 amino acids. V lost 5 bases to trimming and J lost 2 bases; unmatched junction nucleotides: 5. Germline CDR1 reads SGHTA; CDR2 reads FQGNSA. In nucleotides, the CDR3 is TGTGCCAGCAGCGCTCTAGCGGGGGGGCCCACAGATACGCAGTATTTT. It codes for CASSALAGGPTDTQYF.